A single sample is the source of the 21 T cell receptor beta chains below, sequenced in a study of cytomegalovirus exposure and HLA in healthy donors. This PCR relied on a set of 60 Vbeta primers and 13 Jbeta primers. The method was immunoSEQ multiplex PCR; TCRdb's version includes in-frame clones alone and lacks a portion of them. The sample has some 200,000 clones, about 80% seen once. The source material was PBMCs. These TCRs come from a woman aged 25 to 39 in good health and CMV-seropositive.

Here the CDR3 DNA reads TGTGCCAGCAGCGTAAGGGGGAAAGGTCAGCCCCAGCATTTT. Its protein product is CASSVRGKGQPQHF. The J gene is TRBJ1-5, the V gene TRBV13; possibly TRBD1 for D (6 bases). This CDR3 has 14 residues. Trimming removed 5 bases at V and 6 bases at J, with 14 bases between. In germline, CDR1 is PRHDT, CDR2 FYEKMQ (reference sequence).

V usage is TRBV4-1 and J usage is TRBJ2-7; D not certain. V lost 1 base, J lost 1 base, and 5 bases lay in between. The germline gives CDR1 MGHRA, CDR2 YSYEKL. This CDR3 region has 13 residues. The CDR3, as DNA: TGCGCCAGCAGCCAAGCAGGATCCTACGAGCAGTACTTC. This codes for CASSQAGSYEQYF.

This sequence joins TRBV6-5 and TRBJ2-7; 10 bases agree with TRBD2. Germline V gene sequence: CDR1 MNHEY, CDR2 SVGAGI. Unmatched junction bases numbered 2, after V lost 5 bases and J lost 4 bases. The CDR3 totals 13 residues. The CDR3 region is CASSSGRVYEQYF. CDR3 DNA: TGTGCCAGCAGTAGCGGGAGGGTTTACGAGCAGTACTTC.

The chain couples TRBV27 to TRBJ2-7, with 8 bases that match TRBD2. Germline CDR1 and CDR2: MNHEY and SMNVEV (reference sequence). With V trimmed by 6 bases and J by 3 bases, 10 bases remained unmatched. CDR3 length: 15 amino acids. CDR3 in amino acids: CASRGAGGTGYEQYF. In DNA form, the CDR3 reads TGTGCCAGCAGGGGGGCGGGGGGAACAGGCTACGAGCAGTACTTC.

This chain connects TRBV5-6 to TRBJ2-5, with 8 bases aligning to TRBD2. The CDR3 contains 11 residues. The ends lost 4 bases at V and 11 bases at J; junction bases unmatched: 4. Germline CDR1 SGHDT, CDR2 YYEEEE. The CDR3 DNA reads as TGTGCCAGCAGCCTCGGGGGGGAGCAGTACTTC. Protein product: CASSLGGEQYF.

The chain carries TRBV27 and TRBJ1-1, with D tentatively TRBD1 (5 bases). Germline V lookup: CDR1 MNHEY, CDR2 SMNVEV (reference sequence). Trimming left V 5 bases short and J 4 bases short, with 11 bases between. The CDR3 length is 13 residues. The CDR3 DNA follows: TGTGCCAGCAGTCTTCAAGGGGCCACTGAAGCTTTCTTT. Its translation is CASSLQGATEAFF.

This chain joins TRBV5-5 and TRBJ2-7, with D possibly being TRBD1 (5 bases). This CDR3 spans 14 amino acids. With 2 bases removed from V and 3 bases from J, the gap between germline ends came to 12 bases. The V gene's germline CDR1 is SGHKS and CDR2 YYEKEE (reference sequence). In DNA form, the CDR3 reads TGTGCCAGCAGCTTCGTGAGACAGATCTACGAGCAGTACTTC. This codes for CASSFVRQIYEQYF. Full variable domain (rest looked up from reference TRBV5-5 and TRBJ2-7): DAGVTQSPTHLIKTRGQQVTLRCSPISGHKSVSWYQQVLGQGPQFIFQYYEKEERGRGNFPDRFSARQFPNYSSELNVNALLLGDSALYLCASSFVRQIYEQYFGPGTRLTVT.

The genes are TRBV10-1 and TRBJ2-3; D possibly corresponds to TRBD2 (6 bases). V gave up 5 bases and J gave up 0 bases, with 9 bases separating them. Germline assignment: CDR1 WNHNN and CDR2 SYGVQD (reference sequence). The CDR3 consists of 14 residues. Here the CDR3 DNA reads TGCGCCAGCAGTATCGGGACTAGCACAGATACGCAGTATTTT. Protein product: CASSIGTSTDTQYF.

This chain connects TRBV6-5 to TRBJ1-1, with D unresolved. This CDR3 has 10 residues. Germline V gene sequence: CDR1 MNHEY, CDR2 SVGAGI. Trimming left V 8 bases short and J 6 bases short, with 7 bases between. The CDR3 loop reads CASGEAEAFF. Written as DNA, the CDR3 is TGTGCCAGCGGGGAGGCTGAAGCTTTCTTT.

This chain uses TRBV6-6 with TRBJ1-2; weak D call: TRBD1 (5 bases). This CDR3 is built from 12 residues. V was clipped by 4 bases and J by 7 bases, with 10 bases between them. The germline gives CDR1 MNHNY, CDR2 SVGAGI (reference sequence). The CDR3 DNA sequence: TGTGCCAGCAGTTTTCTTAGGGGTGGCTACACCTTC. Protein product: CASSFLRGGYTF.

The chain carries TRBV6-5 and TRBJ2-1; TRBD1 matches 8 bases. The CDR3 runs 15 residues. Germline trimming cut 8 bases from V and 0 bases from J; bases unmatched to any gene: 6. CDR1 is MNHEY, CDR2 SVGAGI, per germline. CDR3 DNA sequence: TGTGCCAGCTCCCCAGACAGGGGCTCCTACAATGAGCAGTTCTTC. Its translation is CASSPDRGSYNEQFF.

The rearrangement links TRBV5-6 to TRBJ2-7; 8 bases match TRBD2. Germline CDR1 SGHDT, CDR2 YYEEEE. The CDR3 length is 14 residues. The J segment lost 0 bases and the V segment lost 4 bases, leaving 3 bases of the junction unmatched. The CDR3 loop is CASSLGGGSYEQYF. In nucleotides, the CDR3 is TGTGCCAGCAGCCTCGGGGGGGGCTCCTACGAGCAGTACTTC.

The chain has TRBV25-1 and TRBJ1-2, with 7 bases lining up with TRBD1. Germline V gene lookup returns CDR1 MGHDK and CDR2 SYGVNS. V lost 5 bases, J lost 5 bases, and 5 bases stayed unmatched. This CDR3 is 13 amino acids long. CDR3 sequence (DNA): TGTGCCAGCAGTCCCGGACAGGTTTATGGCTACACCTTC. Encoded protein: CASSPGQVYGYTF.

J is TRBJ2-1 and V is TRBV7-6; a weak D match, TRBD2 (6 bases). This CDR3 contains 16 residues. V was clipped by 2 bases and J by 9 bases, with 20 bases between them. Germline V lookup: CDR1 SGHVS, CDR2 FNYEAQ. In DNA form, the CDR3 reads TGTGCCAGCAGCTTATTGGGTTGGCGGGATAGTAGTGAGCAGTTCTTC. It encodes CASSLLGWRDSSEQFF.

V usage is TRBV5-5 and J usage is TRBJ1-1; unclear D gene. From germline, CDR1 is SGHKS and CDR2 YYEKEE (reference sequence). V gave up 0 bases and J gave up 4 bases, with 10 bases separating them. This CDR3 is 14 amino acids long. The CDR3 is CASSLGQPPTEAFF. The CDR3 nucleotides read TGTGCCAGCAGCTTGGGACAACCTCCCACTGAAGCTTTCTTT.

This chain links TRBV6-5 with TRBJ1-1; perhaps TRBD1 as D (5 bases). The CDR3 is 16 residues long. CDR1 is MNHEY, CDR2 SVGAGI, per germline. V was pared by 0 bases and J by 2 bases, with 13 bases between. The CDR3 spells CASSYSRSGYNTEAFF. CDR3 sequence (DNA): TGTGCCAGCAGTTACTCTCGGTCAGGGTACAACACTGAAGCTTTCTTT.

The chain couples TRBV2 to TRBJ2-1, with D uncertain. The V and J ends lost 1 base and 9 bases respectively, with 10 bases between them. The CDR3 is 13 amino acids. Germline CDR1 and CDR2: SNHLY and FYNNEI. The CDR3 sequence is CASSEGRRREQFF. The CDR3 nucleotides read TGTGCCAGCAGTGAAGGTAGGCGGCGTGAGCAGTTCTTC.

The rearrangement links TRBV18 to TRBJ2-7; possibly TRBD1 for D (5 bases). The CDR3 has 14 residues. CDR1 and CDR2 from the germline V gene are KGHSH and LQKENI. V was clipped by 2 bases and J by 6 bases, with 14 bases between them. The CDR3: CASSPAGADGEQYF. The CDR3 DNA reads TGTGCCAGCTCACCAGCTGGGGCTGACGGCGAGCAGTACTTC.

The chain is built from TRBV7-2 and TRBJ2-7; 13 positions agree with TRBD2. The ends lost 5 bases at V and 2 bases at J; junction bases unmatched: 3. CDR1 SGHTA and CDR2 FQGNSA come from the germline V gene. CDR3 length: 15 residues. This CDR3 reads CASSPGLAGTYEQYF. In DNA form, the CDR3 reads TGTGCCAGCAGCCCGGGACTAGCGGGAACCTACGAGCAGTACTTC.

This chain joins TRBV28 and TRBJ1-2; 10 bases are shared with TRBD1. Trimming cost V 4 bases and J 8 bases; bases outside gene matches: 7. The CDR3 sequence is 14 residues long. Germline V gene sequence: CDR1 MDHEN, CDR2 SYDVKM. The CDR3 is CASSSPGTGEGYTF. CDR3 DNA: TGTGCCAGCAGTTCTCCCGGGACAGGGGAAGGCTACACCTTC.

This clone was counted once. Written as DNA, the CDR3 is TGTGCCACCTCGAGAACCGGGGAGCTGTTTTTT. Amino acids: CATSRTGELFF. V is TRBV6-5 and J is TRBJ2-2; the D is unclear. V lost 10 bases and J 5 bases, leaving 8 bases between the germline ends. Germline V gene lookup returns CDR1 MNHEY and CDR2 SVGAGI. The CDR3 has 11 amino acids.